Listed here are 18 T cell receptor beta chains from one sample, sequenced in a study of graft-versus-host responses after intestinal transplantation. The table came from immunoSEQ multiplex PCR; TCRdb's copy has only in-frame clones and leaves some out. The data hold some 10,000 clones, with over 60% observed a single time. The sample here was PBMCs, taken about 490 days after intestinal transplant. These receptors all stem from a human patient who received an intestinal transplant, so some T cells may come from the graft donor.

V gene TRBV19 combines with J gene TRBJ1-1; D ambiguous. V was clipped by 0 bases and J by 11 bases, with 19 bases between them. This CDR3 contains 15 residues. Germline loops: CDR1 LNHDA, CDR2 SQIVND (reference sequence). CDR3 bases: TGTGCCAGTAGTATAGACCCCCGGCGGTCGTCCGGGGCTTTCTTT. Residues: CASSIDPRRSSGAFF.

The chain uses TRBV5-4 and TRBJ2-5, with no clear D. Germline lookup yields CDR1 SGHNT and CDR2 YYREEE (reference sequence). With 3 bases removed from V and 1 base from J, the gap between germline ends came to 1 base. This CDR3 contains 11 residues. The CDR3 is CASSSQETQYF. The DNA of the CDR3 is TGTGCCAGCAGCTCCCAAGAGACCCAGTACTTC.

This chain links TRBV13 with TRBJ2-5; D gene unclear. Per germline, CDR1 PRHDT and CDR2 FYEKMQ (reference sequence). Trimming pared 2 bases from V and 5 bases from J, leaving 9 bases between. The CDR3 runs to 13 residues. The CDR3 protein is CASSLSAGETQYF. The DNA of the CDR3 is TGTGCCAGCAGCTTAAGTGCTGGCGAGACCCAGTACTTC.

The V call is TRBV6-5, the J call TRBJ2-7, with 8 bases that match TRBD1. The junction had 8 bases not matched to a gene; V was cut back by 0 bases and J by 7 bases. This CDR3 spans 15 amino acids. Germline lookup yields CDR1 MNHEY and CDR2 SVGAGI. The CDR3: CASSYSPDRGREQYF. The CDR3 coding sequence is TGTGCCAGCAGTTACTCGCCTGACAGGGGAAGGGAGCAGTACTTC.

V is TRBV5-1 and J is TRBJ2-7; tentative D call: TRBD2 (5 bases). V lost 7 bases to trimming and J lost 3 bases, with 14 bases between them. There are 13 residues in the CDR3. Germline V gives CDR1 SGHRS, CDR2 YFSETQ. CDR3 bases: TGCGCCAGCTGTGTGGACTGGGGCTACGAGCAGTACTTC. Translation: CASCVDWGYEQYF.

The V and J genes are TRBV5-1 and TRBJ2-5, with 7 positions matching TRBD1. The last part of the DNA fits TRBJ2-7 better; the J call may be wrong. The CDR3 length is 16 residues. Germline-derived CDR1 and CDR2 are SGHRS and YFSETQ. CDR3 bases: TGCGCCAGCAGCTTTGGAAATGCCGGGACAGCAAGCGAGCAGTACTTC. It is translated as CASSFGNAGTASEQYF.

Only a few counts were recorded for this clone. This chain joins TRBV5-1 and TRBJ2-3; 7 bases match TRBD2. Germline V gene lookup returns CDR1 SGHRS and CDR2 YFSETQ. V shed 0 bases and J 6 bases; nucleotides not matched to a gene: 4. This CDR3 has 14 residues. The CDR3 loop is CASSLGSGQDTQYF. The CDR3 bases are TGCGCCAGCAGCTTGGGTAGCGGGCAGGATACGCAGTATTTT.

The sample holds one count of this clone. The chain joins TRBV6-6 to TRBJ1-2; no clear D. Trimming stripped 10 bases from V and 2 bases from J, with 14 bases between. Germline lookup yields CDR1 MNHNY and CDR2 SVGAGI (reference sequence). This CDR3 region has 13 residues. The CDR3 protein is CATARTENYGYTF. CDR3 DNA: TGTGCCACCGCGCGGACTGAAAACTATGGCTACACCTTC.

This chain links TRBV30 with TRBJ2-6, with D hard to call. The CDR3 is 16 amino acids. Trimming left V 4 bases short and J 3 bases short, with 16 bases between. Germline V CDR1 and CDR2: GTSNPN, SVGIG (reference sequence). The chain's CDR3 is CAWTKVKVVGANVLTF. In nucleotides, the CDR3 is TGTGCCTGGACAAAGGTAAAGGTCGTTGGGGCCAACGTCCTGACTTTC.

The chain has TRBV30 and TRBJ2-3, with D tentatively TRBD2 (5 bases). CDR3 length: 15 amino acids. V was trimmed by 2 bases and J by 3 bases, leaving 15 bases between them. In germline, CDR1 is GTSNPN, CDR2 SVGIG (reference sequence). CDR3 in amino acids: CAWSYLSGGTDTQYF. For the CDR3, the DNA is TGTGCCTGGAGTTACCTAAGCGGAGGAACAGATACGCAGTATTTT.

Only one count was recorded for this clone. This chain uses TRBV6-1 with TRBJ1-4, with 8 bases that match TRBD1. V shed 2 bases, J shed 4 bases, and the junction held 9 bases outside the gene matches. Per the germline V gene, CDR1 is MNHNS and CDR2 is SASEGT. The CDR3 has 17 residues. The CDR3 bases are TGTGCCAGCAGTGAATCGGCAGGGGGCTTATTTAATGAAAAACTGTTTTTT. Its protein is CASSESAGGLFNEKLFF.

The V call is TRBV2, the J call TRBJ1-5; D gene ambiguous. The CDR3 length is 15 residues. The V end was cut by 2 bases, the J end by 0 bases, with 8 bases between. In germline, CDR1 is SNHLY, CDR2 FYNNEI. The CDR3 coding sequence is TGTGCCAGCAGTGAACAGCCATATAGCAATCAGCCCCAGCATTTT. This sequence encodes CASSEQPYSNQPQHF.

The chain links TRBV7-2 to TRBJ2-2; D may be TRBD1 (6 bases). The germline V gene encodes CDR1 SGHTA and CDR2 FQGNSA. Trimming stripped 5 bases from V and 5 bases from J, with 12 bases between. The CDR3 runs to 14 residues. The CDR3 spells CASSHLRGTGELFF. CDR3 nucleotide sequence: TGTGCCAGCAGCCACCTTAGGGGGACCGGGGAGCTGTTTTTT.

The rearrangement links TRBV7-8 to TRBJ1-4; D remains unclear. CDR3 length: 15 residues. The germline V and J ends were trimmed by 10 bases and 2 bases, with 17 bases remaining between them. The germline V gene encodes CDR1 SGHVS and CDR2 FQNEAQ. CDR3 nucleotide sequence: TGTGCCACCGTCTCGGGGATCGGCACTAATGAAAAACTGTTTTTT. Translation: CATVSGIGTNEKLFF. The variable domain in full, completed from reference TRBV7-8 and TRBJ1-4, reads GAGVSQSPRYKVAKRGQDVALRCDPISGHVSLFWYQQALGQGPEFLTYFQNEAQLDKSGLPSDRFFAERPEGSVSTLKIQRTQQEDSAVYLCATVSGIGTNEKLFFGSGTQLSVL.

The CDR3 region has the DNA TGTGCCAGCTCTCCGGGGCTCTTAGCGGAAAGCACAGATACGCAGTATTTT. Its translation is CASSPGLLAESTDTQYF. The rearrangement uses TRBV18 and TRBJ2-3; a weak D match, TRBD2 (6 bases). The CDR3 extends over 17 amino acids. The germline V and J ends were trimmed by 6 bases and 0 bases, with 19 bases remaining between them. From germline, CDR1 is KGHSH and CDR2 LQKENI.

The chain combines TRBV27 with TRBJ2-6; TRBD2 matches 7 bases. Germline V gives CDR1 MNHEY, CDR2 SMNVEV (reference sequence). With V trimmed by 5 bases and J by 2 bases, 12 bases remained unmatched. CDR3 length equals 18 residues. Written as DNA, the CDR3 is TGTGCCAGCAGTCTACGGGACTACCTCGGGGCTGGGGCCAACGTCCTGACTTTC. It is translated as CASSLRDYLGAGANVLTF.

The chain uses TRBV11-2 and TRBJ2-1; 9 bases fit TRBD2. The CDR3 contains 17 residues. From germline, CDR1 is SGHAT and CDR2 FQNNGV. J was trimmed by 6 bases and V by 2 bases; bases with no gene match: 11. This CDR3 is CASSLIIGLAGSNEQFF. The CDR3 DNA reads TGTGCCAGCAGCTTAATTATTGGGCTAGCGGGGTCCAATGAGCAGTTCTTC.

The chain links TRBV14 to TRBJ2-3, with 7 bases lining up with TRBD2. The CDR3 totals 17 residues. Trimming took 1 base from V and 3 from J; bases not matched to a gene: 10. The V gene's germline CDR1 is SGHDN and CDR2 FVKESK. CDR3 coding DNA: TGTGCCAGCAGCCAAGGTTTCTTCGCTAGCGGAACAGATACGCAGTATTTT. Translating gives CASSQGFFASGTDTQYF.